These T cell receptor beta chains were read from a single sample in a study of shared clonotypes between healthy human individuals. Data came from immunoSEQ multiplex PCR; TCRdb stores just in-frame clones and leaves some out. The table records about half a million clones, 81% of them present only once. Sequencing used PBMCs. The receptors shown here come from a woman aged 40 to 50 in good health. Some clones in this sample may be carry-over from other donors' samples. Both conserved end residues are part of each CDR3. D genes are given only for firm matches.

d_call j_call v_call cdr3_aa
TRBD1 TRBJ2-7 TRBV5-1 CASNRDSSLGEQYF
- TRBJ1-5 TRBV15 CATGSLSNQPQHF
- TRBJ2-7 TRBV4-2 CASSQGLEGSYEQYF
TRBD1 TRBJ1-4 TRBV7-2 CASSLQGAGNEKLFF
TRBD1 TRBJ2-3 TRBV7-3 CASATGPSTDTQYF
- TRBJ2-7 TRBV7-8 CASSLATPGSEQYF
- TRBJ2-1 TRBV6-1 CASSDPRPQGEQFF
- TRBJ2-1 TRBV4-3 CASSQATGSYNEQFF
- TRBJ2-2 TRBV2 CASRAQGGPGELFF
TRBD2 TRBJ2-1 TRBV7-3 CASSPQLADSYNEQFF
- TRBJ2-3 TRBV18 CASSPLGGSTDTQYF
- TRBJ2-7 TRBV7-9 CASSQVGGYEQYF
- TRBJ1-2 TRBV2 CASSDPFPMGYGYTF
TRBD1 TRBJ2-5 TRBV28 CASRNRGPQETQYF
TRBD1 TRBJ1-4 TRBV28 CASSYLRGLGEKLFF
- TRBJ2-7 TRBV9 CASSLRGSGNYEQYF
- TRBJ1-5 TRBV7-2 CASSVHPGVGQPQHF
- TRBJ1-5 TRBV28 CASSPTVNQPQHF
TRBD1 TRBJ2-7 TRBV28 CAINTGTGGAYEQYF
- TRBJ2-5 TRBV7-9 CASSLVPGARETQYF
- TRBJ2-7 TRBV5-7 CASSLLEAPYEQYF
- TRBJ1-2 TRBV10-2 CASSPDISYGYTF
- TRBJ2-3 TRBV6-6 CASSYPASTDTQYF
- TRBJ2-2 TRBV27 CASSSVSGVNTGELFF
- TRBJ2-3 TRBV16 CASSHEWARTDTQYF
- TRBJ2-5 TRBV5-4 CASTRLAGLGETQYF
- TRBJ2-5 TRBV7-7 CASGPRGETQYF
- TRBJ2-7 TRBV2 CASFGVPTYEQYF
TRBD1 TRBJ2-7 TRBV18 CASSTLTGQGAYEQYF